The clone carrying this TCR beta chain was observed at least ten times. Its antigen is unidentified. V dropped 3 bases and J dropped 5 bases, with 16 bases sitting between them. The CDR3 runs 15 residues. CDR1 is KGHSH, CDR2 LQKENI, per germline. This sample was included in a study of glioma-infiltrating T cells. Study findings and constraints: Gliomas, especially low-grade, showed above-expected tissue-blood divergence; non-neoplastic patients showed below. Very few CDR3 sequences were shared between tissue and blood.

The iRepertoire nested amplicon-rescue multiplex PCR amplified TCR alpha and beta CDR3s from RNA. For one-step reverse transcription and amplification, about 85-400 ng of tissue mRNA or PBMC total RNA was used. TCRdb itself ran the multiplex PCR reads through MiXCR, one entry per CDR3 protein. The table shows approximately 120,000 distinct CDR3 sequences, with roughly 23% occurring only once. This TCR came from a human donor with low-grade glioma or glioblastoma, undergoing nonglioma brain surgery, or in good health (not recorded which). The chain joins TRBV18 to TRBJ2-5; possible D gene TRBD1, 5 bases. The sequenced sample was glioma tissue, nonneoplastic brain tissue, or PBMCs (not recorded which). The CDR3 is CASSPNSGYRETQYF. The CDR3 DNA sequence: TGTGCCAGCTCACCGAATTCAGGGTATCGGGAGACCCAGTACTTC.